These T cell receptor beta chains were read from a single sample in a study of shared clonotypes between healthy human individuals. Assay used: immunoSEQ multiplex PCR; TCRdb lists only in-frame clones, some missing. The data hold about 2 million clones, with about 94% observed a single time. The sample taken for sequencing was naive CD8+ T cells sorted from blood. The receptor set was obtained from a man younger than 30 in good health. The CDR3 runs from the conserved cysteine through the conserved F or W. The D gene is left open where the match is weak.

d_call,j_call,cdr3_length,v_call,cdr3_aa
.,TRBJ2-5,12,TRBV11-2,CAGGAEEETQYF
TRBD2,TRBJ2-1,15,TRBV5-1,CATRERPGGYNEQFF
.,TRBJ1-2,15,TRBV27,CASSPGPRWHYGYTF
.,TRBJ1-2,15,TRBV7-6,CASSLAVTGPLVYTF
.,TRBJ1-4,13,TRBV10-3,CAIRREVDEKLFF
.,TRBJ1-1,13,TRBV7-9,CASSPRMGTEAFF
.,TRBJ2-7,14,TRBV2,CASRPESPAYEQYF
TRBD1,TRBJ2-7,12,TRBV7-9,CASSLTGHEQYF
.,TRBJ2-7,14,TRBV7-6,CASSLKGGSYEQYF
TRBD1,TRBJ2-6,16,TRBV18,CASLQTGGSGANVLTF
.,TRBJ2-7,15,TRBV6-1,CASSEGGGLSYEQYF
.,TRBJ2-7,13,TRBV29-1,CSVEEAAGGEQYF
TRBD1,TRBJ1-1,13,TRBV5-4,CASSLDRGAEAFF
.,TRBJ2-5,13,TRBV11-3,CASSLPGPETQYF
.,TRBJ2-2,15,TRBV28,CASSLSRGNTGELFF
.,TRBJ1-5,12,TRBV1,CTSVQGNQPQHF
.,TRBJ1-2,14,TRBV11-2,CASSLGDVAYGYTF
TRBD2,TRBJ2-7,17,TRBV6-1,CASSEGTSGAGSYEQYF
.,TRBJ1-2,13,TRBV27,CATRPGGANGYTF
.,TRBJ2-2,16,TRBV25-1,CASSEFLGRFTGELFF
.,TRBJ2-6,16,TRBV2,CASEDPTTSGANVLTF
.,TRBJ1-1,15,TRBV6-6,CASSYPTSGRTEAFF
.,TRBJ2-7,11,TRBV30,CAWGRTDEQYF
.,TRBJ2-7,13,TRBV6-5,CASSIRVPYEQYF
.,TRBJ1-1,12,TRBV29-1,CSVEGSDTEAFF
.,TRBJ2-7,13,TRBV29-1,CSALPGGTQEQYF
.,TRBJ2-2,14,TRBV6-6,CASRPGSSTGELFF
.,TRBJ2-1,19,TRBV7-9,CASSLRLGEEGHFYNEQFF
.,TRBJ2-5,14,TRBV13,CASSLGGGEETQYF
.,.,14,TRBV4-1,CASSPTGYSYEQYF
TRBD2,TRBJ2-5,16,TRBV19,CASTATSGGTEETQYF
TRBD1,TRBJ1-4,15,TRBV6-5,CASSSTGGTNEKLFF
TRBD2,TRBJ2-3,16,TRBV5-6,CASSWAAGARRDTQYF